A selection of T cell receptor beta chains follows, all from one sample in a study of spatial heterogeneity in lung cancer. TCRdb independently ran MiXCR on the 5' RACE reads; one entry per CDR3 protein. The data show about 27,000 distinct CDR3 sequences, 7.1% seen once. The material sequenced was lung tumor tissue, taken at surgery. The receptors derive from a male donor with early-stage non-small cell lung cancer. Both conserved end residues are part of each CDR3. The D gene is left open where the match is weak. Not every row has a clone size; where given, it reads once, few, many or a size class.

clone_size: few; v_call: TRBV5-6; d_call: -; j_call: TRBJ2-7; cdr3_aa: CASSLGALDYEQYF; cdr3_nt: TGTGCCAGCAGCTTAGGGGCTTTAGACTACGAGCAGTACTTC
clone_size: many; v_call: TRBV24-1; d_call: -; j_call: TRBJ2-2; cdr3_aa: CATSGRTGELFF; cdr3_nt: TGTGCCACCAGTGGGCGCACCGGGGAGCTGTTTTTT
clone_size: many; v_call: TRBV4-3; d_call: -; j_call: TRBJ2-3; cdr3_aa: CASSQDKGTDTQYF; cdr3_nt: TGCGCCAGCAGCCAAGACAAAGGGACAGATACGCAGTATTTT
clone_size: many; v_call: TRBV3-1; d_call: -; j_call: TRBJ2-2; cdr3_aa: CASSPLSGELFF; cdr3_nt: TGTGCCAGCAGCCCCTTATCCGGGGAGCTGTTTTTT
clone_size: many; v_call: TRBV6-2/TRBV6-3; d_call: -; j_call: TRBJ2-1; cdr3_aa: CASSYVGQNYNEQFF; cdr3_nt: TGTGCCAGCAGTTACGTTGGCCAGAACTACAATGAGCAGTTCTTC
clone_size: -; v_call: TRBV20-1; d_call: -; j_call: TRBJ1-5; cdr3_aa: CSARRQGNQPQHF; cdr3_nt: TGCAGTGCTCGCCGACAGGGCAATCAGCCCCAGCATTTT
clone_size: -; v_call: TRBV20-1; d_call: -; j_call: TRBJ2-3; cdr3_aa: CSARDRIPATDTQYF; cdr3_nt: TGCAGTGCTAGAGATCGTATTCCGGCCACAGATACGCAGTATTTT
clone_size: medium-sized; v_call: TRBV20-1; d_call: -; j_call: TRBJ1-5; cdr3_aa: CSARAGQHSNQPQHF; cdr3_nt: TGCAGTGCTAGGGCCGGACAGCATAGCAATCAGCCCCAGCATTTT
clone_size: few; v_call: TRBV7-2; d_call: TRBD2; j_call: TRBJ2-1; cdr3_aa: CASSLAGRGAYNEQFF; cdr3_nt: TGTGCCAGCAGCTTAGCGGGGAGGGGCGCGTACAATGAGCAGTTCTTC
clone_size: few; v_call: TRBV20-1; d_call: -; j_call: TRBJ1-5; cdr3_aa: CSARVGGAGNQPQHF; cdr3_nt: TGCAGTGCTAGAGTAGGGGGGGCGGGCAATCAGCCCCAGCATTTT
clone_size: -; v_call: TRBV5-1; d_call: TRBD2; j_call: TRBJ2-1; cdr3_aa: CASSLTSGAYNEQFF; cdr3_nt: TGCGCCAGCAGCTTGACTAGCGGGGCCTACAATGAGCAGTTCTTC
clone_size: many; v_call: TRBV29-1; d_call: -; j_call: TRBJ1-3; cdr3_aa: CSVGSGNTIYF; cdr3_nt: TGCAGCGTTGGAAGTGGAAACACCATATATTTT
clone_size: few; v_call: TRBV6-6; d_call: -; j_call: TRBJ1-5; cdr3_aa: CAASQPQHF; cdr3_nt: TGTGCCGCTTCGCAGCCCCAGCATTTT
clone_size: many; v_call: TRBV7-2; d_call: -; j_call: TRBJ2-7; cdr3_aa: CASSLRDGRYEQYF; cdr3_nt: TGTGCCAGCAGCTTACGGGACGGCCGATACGAGCAGTACTTC
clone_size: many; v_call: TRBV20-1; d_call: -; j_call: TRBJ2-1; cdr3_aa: CSARGPGAPVNEQFF; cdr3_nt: TGCAGTGCTAGAGGGCCGGGGGCGCCGGTCAATGAGCAGTTCTTC
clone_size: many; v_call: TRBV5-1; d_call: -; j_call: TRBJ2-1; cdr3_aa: CASSLVADSYNEQFF; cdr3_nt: TGCGCCAGCAGCTTGGTGGCGGACTCCTACAATGAGCAGTTCTTC
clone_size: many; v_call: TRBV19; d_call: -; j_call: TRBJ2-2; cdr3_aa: CAAPLRLNTGELFF; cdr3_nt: TGTGCCGCCCCCCTGCGCCTGAACACCGGGGAGCTGTTTTTT
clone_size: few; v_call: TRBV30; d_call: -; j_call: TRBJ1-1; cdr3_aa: CAWSRNTEAFF; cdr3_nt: TGTGCCTGGAGTAGGAACACTGAAGCTTTCTTT
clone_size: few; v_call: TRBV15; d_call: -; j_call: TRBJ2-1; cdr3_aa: CATSTLGTAYNEQFF; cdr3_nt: TGTGCCACCAGCACCCTCGGGACCGCTTACAATGAGCAGTTCTTC
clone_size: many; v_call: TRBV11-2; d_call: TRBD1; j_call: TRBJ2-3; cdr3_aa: CASSRDRAQDTQYF; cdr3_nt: TGTGCCAGCAGCCGGGACAGGGCGCAAGATACGCAGTATTTT
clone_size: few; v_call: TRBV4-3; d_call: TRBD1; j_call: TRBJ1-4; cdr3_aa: CASSHAGTGNEKLFF; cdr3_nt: TGCGCCAGCAGCCATGCCGGGACAGGGAATGAAAAACTGTTTTTT
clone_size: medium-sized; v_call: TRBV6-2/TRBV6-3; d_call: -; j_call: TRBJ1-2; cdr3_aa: CASSSAGMDYGYTF; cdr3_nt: TGTGCCAGCAGTTCCGCAGGGATGGACTATGGCTACACCTTC
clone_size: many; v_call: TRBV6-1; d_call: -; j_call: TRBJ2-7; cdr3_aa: CASSARGIDEQYF; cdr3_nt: TGTGCCAGCAGTGCCCGGGGAATCGACGAGCAGTACTTC
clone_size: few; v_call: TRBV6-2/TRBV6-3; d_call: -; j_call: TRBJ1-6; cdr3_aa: CASTQDGDSPLHF; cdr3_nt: TGTGCCAGCACCCAGGACGGGGATTCACCCCTCCACTTT
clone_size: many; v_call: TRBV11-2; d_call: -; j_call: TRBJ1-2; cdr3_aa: CASSLGGANYGYTF; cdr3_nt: TGTGCCAGCAGCTTAGGAGGGGCCAACTATGGCTACACCTTC
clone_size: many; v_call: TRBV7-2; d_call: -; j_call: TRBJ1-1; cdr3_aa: CASSLVGLRAAENTEAFF; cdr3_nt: TGTGCCAGCAGCTTAGTTGGCCTTAGGGCAGCAGAGAACACTGAAGCTTTCTTT
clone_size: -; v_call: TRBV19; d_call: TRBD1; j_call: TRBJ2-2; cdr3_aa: CASNTGTGGFGELFF; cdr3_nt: TGTGCCAGTAACACCGGGACAGGGGGTTTCGGGGAGCTGTTTTTT
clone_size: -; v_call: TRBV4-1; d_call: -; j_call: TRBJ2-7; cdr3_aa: CASSQARVSSYEQYF; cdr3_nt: TGCGCCAGCAGCCAAGCCAGGGTGAGCTCCTACGAGCAGTACTTC
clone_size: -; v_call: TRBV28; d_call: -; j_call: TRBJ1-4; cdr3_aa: CASGLGGGNEKLFF; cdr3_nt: TGTGCCAGCGGGCTCGGGGGGGGTAATGAAAAACTGTTTTTT
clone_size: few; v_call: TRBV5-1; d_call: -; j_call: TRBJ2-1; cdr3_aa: CASSLLELPPYEQFF; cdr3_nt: TGCGCCAGCAGCTTGCTTGAACTCCCTCCGTATGAGCAGTTCTTC
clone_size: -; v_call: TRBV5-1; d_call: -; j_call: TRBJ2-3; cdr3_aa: CASSGGKSTDTQYF; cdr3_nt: TGCGCCAGCAGCGGGGGAAAGAGCACAGATACGCAGTATTTT
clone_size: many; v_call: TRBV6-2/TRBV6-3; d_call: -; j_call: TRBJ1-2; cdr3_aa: CASSSGVPSYGYTF; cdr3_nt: TGTGCCAGCAGTTCAGGGGTCCCAAGCTATGGCTACACCTTC
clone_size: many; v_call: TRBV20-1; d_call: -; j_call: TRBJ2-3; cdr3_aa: CSARDRTGSFADTQYF; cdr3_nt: TGCAGTGCTAGAGACCGGACCGGGAGCTTCGCAGATACGCAGTATTTT
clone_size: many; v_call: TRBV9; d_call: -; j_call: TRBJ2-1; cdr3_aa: CASSPGGSYNEQFF; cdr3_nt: TGTGCCAGCAGCCCTGGGGGATCCTACAATGAGCAGTTCTTC
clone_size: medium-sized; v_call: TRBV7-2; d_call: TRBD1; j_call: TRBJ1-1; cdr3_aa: CASSLASGTGRGNTEAFF; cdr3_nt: TGTGCCAGCAGCTTAGCGTCCGGGACAGGGAGGGGAAACACTGAAGCTTTCTTT
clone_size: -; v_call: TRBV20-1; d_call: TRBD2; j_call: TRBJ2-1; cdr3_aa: CSARSGGEKYNEQFF; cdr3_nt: TGCAGTGCCAGAAGCGGGGGGGAGAAGTACAATGAGCAGTTCTTC
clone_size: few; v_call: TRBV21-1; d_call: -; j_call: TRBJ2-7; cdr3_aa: CASSKGSGGGYEQYF; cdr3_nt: TGTGCCAGCAGCAAAGGTAGCGGTGGCGGCTACGAGCAGTACTTC
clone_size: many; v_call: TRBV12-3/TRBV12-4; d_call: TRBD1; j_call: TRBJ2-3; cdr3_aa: CASSFFGNRGSDTQYF; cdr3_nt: TGTGCCAGCAGTTTCTTTGGGAACAGGGGGTCAGATACGCAGTATTTT
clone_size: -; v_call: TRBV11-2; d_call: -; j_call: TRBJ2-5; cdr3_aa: CASSPGYQETQYF; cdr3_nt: TGTGCCAGCAGCCCTGGGTATCAAGAGACCCAGTACTTC
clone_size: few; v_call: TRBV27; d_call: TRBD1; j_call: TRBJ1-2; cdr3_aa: CASSLVPGGSYGYTF; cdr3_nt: TGTGCCAGCAGTTTAGTTCCAGGGGGCTCCTATGGCTACACCTTC
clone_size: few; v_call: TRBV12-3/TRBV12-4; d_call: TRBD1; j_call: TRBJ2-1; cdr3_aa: CASSTSRGPYNEQFF; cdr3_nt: TGTGCCAGCAGCACCTCCAGGGGGCCCTACAATGAGCAGTTCTTC
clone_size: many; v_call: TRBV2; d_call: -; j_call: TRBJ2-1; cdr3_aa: CASSDQVVLEQFF; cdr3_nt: TGTGCCAGCAGTGATCAGGTGGTCCTTGAGCAGTTCTTC
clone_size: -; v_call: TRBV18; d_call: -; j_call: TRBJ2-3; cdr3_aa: CASSPGRAWEGTQYF; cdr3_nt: TGTGCCAGCTCACCAGGACGGGCCTGGGAAGGTACGCAGTATTTT
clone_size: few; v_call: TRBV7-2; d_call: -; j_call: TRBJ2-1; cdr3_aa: CASSLELTLEQFF; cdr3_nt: TGTGCCAGCAGCTTAGAGTTAACTTTGGAGCAGTTCTTC
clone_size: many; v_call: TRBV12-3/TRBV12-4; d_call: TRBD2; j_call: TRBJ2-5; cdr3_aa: CASSFYSGGPLQETQYF; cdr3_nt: TGTGCCAGCAGTTTTTATAGCGGGGGGCCCCTGCAAGAGACCCAGTACTTC
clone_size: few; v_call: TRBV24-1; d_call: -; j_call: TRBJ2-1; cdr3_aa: CATSDLVASMAEQFF; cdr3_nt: TGTGCCACCAGTGATTTAGTCGCTAGTATGGCTGAGCAGTTCTTC
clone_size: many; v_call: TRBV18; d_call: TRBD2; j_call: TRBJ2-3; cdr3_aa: CASSPFLAGGEDTQYF; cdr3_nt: TGTGCCAGCTCACCCTTTTTAGCGGGGGGTGAAGATACGCAGTATTTT
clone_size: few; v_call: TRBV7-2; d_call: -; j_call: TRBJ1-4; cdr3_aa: CASSPDGLLEKLFF; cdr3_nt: TGTGCCAGCAGCCCGGACGGCTTACTGGAAAAACTGTTTTTT
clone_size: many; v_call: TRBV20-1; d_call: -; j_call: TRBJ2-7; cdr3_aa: CSARATTSQYF; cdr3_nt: TGCAGTGCTAGAGCTACAACTTCGCAGTACTTC
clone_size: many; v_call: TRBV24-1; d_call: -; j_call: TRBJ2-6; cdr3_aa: CATRASGANVLTF; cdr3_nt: TGTGCCACCAGGGCCTCTGGGGCCAACGTCCTGACTTTC
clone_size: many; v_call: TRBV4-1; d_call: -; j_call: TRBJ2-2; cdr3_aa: CASSQEHNPGQTYTGELFF; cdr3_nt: TGCGCCAGCAGCCAAGAACACAATCCTGGACAGACCTACACCGGGGAGCTGTTTTTT
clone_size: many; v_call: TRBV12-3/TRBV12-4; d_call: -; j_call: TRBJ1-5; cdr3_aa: CASSRDDNQPQHF; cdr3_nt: TGTGCCAGCAGTCGGGATGACAATCAGCCCCAGCATTTT
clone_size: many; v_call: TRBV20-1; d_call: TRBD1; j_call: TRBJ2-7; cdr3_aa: CSATRQGATYEQYF; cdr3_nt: TGCAGTGCTACCAGACAGGGGGCGACCTACGAGCAGTACTTC
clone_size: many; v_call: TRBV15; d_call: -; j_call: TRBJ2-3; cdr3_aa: CATSGRLGGTDTQYF; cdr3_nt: TGTGCCACCAGCGGCCGACTAGGAGGGACAGATACGCAGTATTTT
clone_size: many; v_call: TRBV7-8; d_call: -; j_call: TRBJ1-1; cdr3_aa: CASSLVGSNTEAFF; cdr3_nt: TGTGCCAGCAGCTTAGTAGGGTCGAACACTGAAGCTTTCTTT
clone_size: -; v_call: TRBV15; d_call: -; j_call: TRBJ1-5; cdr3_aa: CATSWTSNQPQHF; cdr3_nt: TGTGCCACCAGCTGGACGAGCAATCAGCCCCAGCATTTT
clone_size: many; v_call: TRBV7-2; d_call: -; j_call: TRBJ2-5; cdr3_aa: CASSNRNRAGLETQYF; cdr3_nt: TGTGCCAGCAGCAACCGTAACAGGGCGGGGTTGGAGACCCAGTACTTC